Presented here are 14 T cell receptor beta chains from one specimen sequenced in a study of blood T cell repertoires in COVID-19. Assay used: immunoSEQ multiplex PCR; TCRdb lists only in-frame clones, some missing. The sample shows about 260,000 clones, about 90% of them seen only once. Sequencing used PBMCs or T cells enriched from blood (not recorded which). Receptors originate from a man between 45 and 60 years old who had been exposed to COVID-19.

This CDR3 reads CASSLHIQQSSYEQYF. CDR3 bases: TGTGCCAGCAGTCTCCACATCCAACAGAGCTCCTACGAGCAGTACTTC. The chain uses TRBV4-2 and TRBJ2-7; D gene ambiguous. CDR1 LGHNA and CDR2 YNFKEQ come from the germline V gene. Trimming cost V 6 bases and J 0 bases, with 18 bases left between them. The CDR3 consists of 16 residues.

V usage is TRBV4-2 and J usage is TRBJ1-6, with TRBD1 as a possible D gene (5 bases). Germline loops: CDR1 LGHNA, CDR2 YNFKEQ. Trimming removed 1 base from V and 10 bases from J, with 14 bases in between. CDR3 size: 15 residues. CDR3 bases: TGTGCCAGCAGCCAAGGTCTGGGGCGGGGATCACCCCTCCACTTT. The encoded protein is CASSQGLGRGSPLHF.

The chain combines TRBV18 with TRBJ2-7; D gene ambiguous. This CDR3 has 13 residues. Looked up from germline, CDR1 is KGHSH and CDR2 is LQKENI. Trimming took off 1 base at V and 1 base at J, with 5 bases between the two ends. CDR3 nucleotide sequence: TGTGCCAGCTCACCACTAGAGTCCTACGAGCAGTACGTC. Amino acids: CASSPLESYEQYV.

The J gene is TRBJ1-1, the V gene TRBV30; D remains ambiguous. The CDR3 has 13 residues. Per germline, CDR1 GTSNPN and CDR2 SVGIG (reference sequence). Trimming pared 3 bases from V and 6 bases from J, leaving 14 bases between. As DNA, the CDR3 is TGTGCCTGGAGCTCAGAGGTCTGGGCTGAAGCTTTCTTT. Its protein is CAWSSEVWAEAFF.

J is TRBJ2-1 and V is TRBV5-1; TRBD2 agrees at 13 bases. The junction had 6 bases not matched to a gene; V was cut back by 0 bases and J by 0 bases. Germline CDR1 is SGHRS and CDR2 is YFSETQ. CDR3 length equals 19 residues. CDR3 in DNA: TGCGCCAGCAGCTTGGGGGGGACTAGCGGGATGAACTCCTACAATGAGCAGTTCTTC. This translates into CASSLGGTSGMNSYNEQFF.

The chain is built from TRBV12-3 or TRBV12-4 and TRBJ1-2; tentative D call: TRBD1 (5 bases). V lost 5 bases and J 2 bases, leaving 9 bases between the germline ends. CDR3 size: 13 residues. Here the CDR3 reads CASSKTENYGYTF. DNA for the CDR3: TGTGCCAGCAGTAAGACAGAGAACTATGGCTACACCTTC.

V usage is TRBV2 and J usage is TRBJ1-2, with TRBD1 matching over 9 bases. Per the germline V gene, CDR1 is SNHLY and CDR2 is FYNNEI. CDR3 length equals 16 residues. J was trimmed by 0 bases and V by 6 bases; bases with no gene match: 8. The CDR3 is CASSGQGSLSNYGYTF. The CDR3 DNA reads as TGTGCCAGCAGCGGACAGGGGTCCCTCTCTAACTATGGCTACACCTTC.

The chain links TRBV2 to TRBJ2-1, with a tentative D call TRBD2 (5 bases). Trimming cost V 0 bases and J 0 bases, with 12 bases left between them. The CDR3 runs 17 residues. Per germline, CDR1 SNHLY and CDR2 FYNNEI. This CDR3 is CASSEALLGSSYNEQFF. CDR3 bases: TGTGCCAGCAGTGAAGCGCTTCTTGGGAGCTCCTACAATGAGCAGTTCTTC.

The chain carries TRBV18 and TRBJ2-1, with TRBD2 matching 11 bases. Germline V lookup: CDR1 KGHSH, CDR2 LQKENI. This CDR3 contains 15 residues. The V segment lost 4 bases and the J segment 5 bases; nucleotides outside the gene matches: 4. The CDR3 loop reads CASSRPGLADNEQFF. CDR3 bases: TGTGCCAGCTCACGACCGGGACTAGCGGACAATGAGCAGTTCTTC.

The V call is TRBV10-3, the J call TRBJ2-7; 11 nucleotides match TRBD2. The germline gives CDR1 ENHRY, CDR2 SYGVKD. The CDR3 extends over 17 amino acids. V lost 3 bases and J lost 0; bases outside the gene matches: 7. The CDR3 loop is CAISESLAGAHSYEQYF. CDR3 DNA sequence: TGTGCCATCAGTGAATCACTAGCGGGGGCCCACTCCTACGAGCAGTACTTC.

The rearrangement links TRBV10-3 to TRBJ2-3, with TRBD2 identical over 10 bases. Germline trimming cut 0 bases from V and 2 bases from J; bases unmatched to any gene: 5. CDR1 is ENHRY and CDR2 is SYGVKD in the germline V gene. This CDR3 has 17 amino acids. Written as DNA, the CDR3 is TGTGCCATCAGTGAGTCCATACTAGCGGGATCCACAGATACGCAGTATTTT. It is translated as CAISESILAGSTDTQYF.

This rearrangement joins TRBV7-3 to TRBJ1-3; unclear D gene. The CDR3 is made up of 13 amino acids. Per the germline V gene, CDR1 is SGHTA and CDR2 is FQGTGA. V was pared by 5 bases and J by 0 bases, with 5 bases between. The CDR3 here is CASSPGSGNTIYF. The CDR3 nucleotides are TGTGCCAGCAGCCCCGGCTCTGGAAACACCATATATTTT.

V and J are TRBV5-4 and TRBJ1-1; 9 positions agree with TRBD1. Trimming removed 2 bases from V and 3 bases from J; junction bases left unmatched: 2. This CDR3 spans 14 amino acids. The germline CDR1 and CDR2 sequences are SGHNT and YYREEE (reference sequence). The CDR3 DNA reads TGTGCCAGCAGCTTCGACAGGGGGTACACTGAAGCTTTCTTT. Its translation: CASSFDRGYTEAFF.

This clone appeared once. The chain is built from TRBV13 and TRBJ2-2; 10 nucleotides match TRBD2. Losses at the gene ends were 8 bases for V and 5 bases for J; bases not matched to a gene: 8. The CDR3 is 15 amino acids. The germline V gene encodes CDR1 PRHDT and CDR2 FYEKMQ (reference sequence). The CDR3 sequence is CASLEAGGRTGELFF. The CDR3 DNA follows: TGTGCCAGCCTAGAAGCGGGAGGGAGGACCGGGGAGCTGTTTTTT.